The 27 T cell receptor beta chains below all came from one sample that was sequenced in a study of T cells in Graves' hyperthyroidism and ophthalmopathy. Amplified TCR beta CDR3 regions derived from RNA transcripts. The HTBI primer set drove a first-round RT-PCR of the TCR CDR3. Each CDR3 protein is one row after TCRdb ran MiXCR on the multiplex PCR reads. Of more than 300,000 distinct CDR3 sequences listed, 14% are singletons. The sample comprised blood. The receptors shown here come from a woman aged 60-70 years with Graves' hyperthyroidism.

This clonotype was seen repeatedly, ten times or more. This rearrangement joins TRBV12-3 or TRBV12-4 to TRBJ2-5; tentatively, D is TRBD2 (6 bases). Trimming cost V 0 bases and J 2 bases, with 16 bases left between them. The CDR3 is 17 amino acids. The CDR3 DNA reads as TGTGCCAGCAGTTTAGCGCGAGGTAGCGGCACACAAGAGACCCAGTACTTC. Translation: CASSLARGSGTQETQYF.

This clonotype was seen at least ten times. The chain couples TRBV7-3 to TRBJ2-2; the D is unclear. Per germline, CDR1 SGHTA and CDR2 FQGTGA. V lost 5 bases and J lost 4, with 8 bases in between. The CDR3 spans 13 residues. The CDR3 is CASSPQGTGELFF. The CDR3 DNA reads TGTGCCAGCAGCCCCCAAGGCACCGGGGAGCTGTTTTTT.

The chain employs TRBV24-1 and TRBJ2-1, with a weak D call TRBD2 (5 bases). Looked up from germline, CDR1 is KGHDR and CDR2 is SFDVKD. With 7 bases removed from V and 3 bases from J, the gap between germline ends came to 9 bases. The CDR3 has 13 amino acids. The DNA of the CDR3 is TGTGCCACCAGAGCGACTAACTACAATGAGCAGTTCTTC. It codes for CATRATNYNEQFF.

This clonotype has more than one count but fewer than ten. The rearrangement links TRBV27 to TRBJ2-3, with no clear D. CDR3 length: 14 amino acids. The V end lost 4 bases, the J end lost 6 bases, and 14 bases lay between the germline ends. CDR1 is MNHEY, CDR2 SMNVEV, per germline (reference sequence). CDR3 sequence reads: CASSSYPKTDTQYF. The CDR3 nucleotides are TGTGCCAGCAGTTCTTATCCTAAGACGGATACGCAGTATTTT.

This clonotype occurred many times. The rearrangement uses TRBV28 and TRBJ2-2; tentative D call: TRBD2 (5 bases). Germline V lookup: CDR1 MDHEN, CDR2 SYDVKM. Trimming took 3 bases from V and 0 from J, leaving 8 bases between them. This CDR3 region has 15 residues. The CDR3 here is CASSFGGPNTGELFF. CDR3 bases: TGTGCCAGCAGTTTCGGAGGCCCGAACACCGGGGAGCTGTTTTTT. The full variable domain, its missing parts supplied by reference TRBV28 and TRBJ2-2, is DVKVTQSSRYLVKRTGEKVFLECVQDMDHENMFWYRQDPGLGLRLIYFSYDVKMKEKGDIPEGYSVSREKKERFSLILESASTNQTSMYLCASSFGGPNTGELFFGEGSRLTVL.

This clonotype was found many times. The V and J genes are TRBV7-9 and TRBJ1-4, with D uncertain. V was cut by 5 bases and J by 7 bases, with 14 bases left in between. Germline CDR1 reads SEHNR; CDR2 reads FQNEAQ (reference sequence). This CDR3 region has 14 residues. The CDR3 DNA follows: TGTGCCAGCAGCCGGACTGGTTGGGGTGAAAAACTGTTTTTT. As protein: CASSRTGWGEKLFF. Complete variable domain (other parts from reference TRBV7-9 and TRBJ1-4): DTGVSQNPRHKITKRGQNVTFRCDPISEHNRLYWYRQTLGQGPEFLTYFQNEAQLEKSRLLSDRFSAERPKGSFSTLEIQRTEQGDSAMYLCASSRTGWGEKLFFGSGTQLSVL.

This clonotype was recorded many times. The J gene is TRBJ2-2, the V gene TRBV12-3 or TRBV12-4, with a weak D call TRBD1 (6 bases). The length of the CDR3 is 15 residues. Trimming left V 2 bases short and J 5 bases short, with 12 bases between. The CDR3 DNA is TGTGCCAGCAGTTTAATGGGGACACTTACCGGGGAGCTGTTTTTT. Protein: CASSLMGTLTGELFF.

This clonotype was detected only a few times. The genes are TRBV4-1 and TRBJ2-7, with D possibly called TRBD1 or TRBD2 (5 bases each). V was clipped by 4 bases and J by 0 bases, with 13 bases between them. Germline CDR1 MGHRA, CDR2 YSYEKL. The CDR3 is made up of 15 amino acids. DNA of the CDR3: TGCGCCAGCAGCCGCTCGGGGCTGAGCTCCTACGAGCAGTACTTC. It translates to CASSRSGLSSYEQYF.

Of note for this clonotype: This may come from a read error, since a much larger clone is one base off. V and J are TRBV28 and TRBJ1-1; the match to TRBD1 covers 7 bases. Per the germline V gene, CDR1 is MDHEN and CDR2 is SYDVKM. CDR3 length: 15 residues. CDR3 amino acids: CASSPAQDRNTGAFF. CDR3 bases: TGTGCCAGCAGTCCAGCCCAGGACAGGAACACTGGAGCTTTCTTT.

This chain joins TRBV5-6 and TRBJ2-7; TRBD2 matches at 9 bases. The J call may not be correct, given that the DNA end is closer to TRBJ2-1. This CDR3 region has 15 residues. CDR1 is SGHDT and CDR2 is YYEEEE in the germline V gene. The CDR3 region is CASSLVASGTYEQFF. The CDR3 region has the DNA TGTGCCAGCAGCTTGGTGGCTAGCGGGACCTACGAGCAGTTCTTC.

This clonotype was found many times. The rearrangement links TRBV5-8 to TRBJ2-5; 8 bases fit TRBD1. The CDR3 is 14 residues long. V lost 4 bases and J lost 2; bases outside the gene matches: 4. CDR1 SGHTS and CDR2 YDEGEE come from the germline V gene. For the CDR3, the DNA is TGTGCCAGCAGCCAGGGACAGGCGCAAGAGACCCAGTACTTC. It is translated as CASSQGQAQETQYF.

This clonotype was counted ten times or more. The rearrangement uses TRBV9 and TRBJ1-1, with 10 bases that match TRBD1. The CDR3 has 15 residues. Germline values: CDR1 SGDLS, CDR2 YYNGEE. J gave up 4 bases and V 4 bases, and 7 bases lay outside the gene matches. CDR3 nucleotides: TGTGCCAGCAGCTCAACGGGACAGGGGAGCACTGAAGCTTTCTTT. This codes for CASSSTGQGSTEAFF.

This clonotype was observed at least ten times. The CDR3 coding sequence is TGTGCCAGCAGGGACCCGGGAGGCCGGGAGACCCAGTACTTC. Residues: CASRDPGGRETQYF. The chain uses TRBV2 and TRBJ2-5, with TRBD2 identical over 7 bases. Germline CDR1 reads SNHLY; CDR2 reads FYNNEI. This CDR3 is 14 amino acids long. J gave up 5 bases and V 6 bases, and 9 bases lay outside the gene matches.

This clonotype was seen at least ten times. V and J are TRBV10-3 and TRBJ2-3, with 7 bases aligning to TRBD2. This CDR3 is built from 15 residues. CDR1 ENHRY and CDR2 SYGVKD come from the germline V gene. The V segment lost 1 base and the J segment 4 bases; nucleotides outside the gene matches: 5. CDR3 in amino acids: CAISELAGAADTQYF. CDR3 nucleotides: TGTGCCATCAGTGAGTTGGCGGGAGCTGCAGATACGCAGTATTTT.

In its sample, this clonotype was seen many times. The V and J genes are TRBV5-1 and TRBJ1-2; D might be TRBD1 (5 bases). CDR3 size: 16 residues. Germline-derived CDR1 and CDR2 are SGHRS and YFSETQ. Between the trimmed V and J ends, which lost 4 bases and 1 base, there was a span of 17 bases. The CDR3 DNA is TGCGCCAGCAGCACTTCTTCGGGACGGATTAACTATGGCTACACCTTC. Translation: CASSTSSGRINYGYTF. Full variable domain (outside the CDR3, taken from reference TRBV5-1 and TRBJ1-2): KAGVTQTPRYLIKTRGQQVTLSCSPISGHRSVSWYQQTPGQGLQFLFEYFSETQRNKGNFPGRFSGRQFSNSRSEMNVSTLELGDSALYLCASSTSSGRINYGYTFGSGTRLTVV.

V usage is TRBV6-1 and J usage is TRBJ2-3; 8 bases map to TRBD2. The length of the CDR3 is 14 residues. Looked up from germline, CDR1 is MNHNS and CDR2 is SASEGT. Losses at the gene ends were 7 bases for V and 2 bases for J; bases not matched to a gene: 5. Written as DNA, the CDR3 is TGTGCCAGCAAAGTAGCGGGATTCACAGATACGCAGTATTTT. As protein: CASKVAGFTDTQYF.

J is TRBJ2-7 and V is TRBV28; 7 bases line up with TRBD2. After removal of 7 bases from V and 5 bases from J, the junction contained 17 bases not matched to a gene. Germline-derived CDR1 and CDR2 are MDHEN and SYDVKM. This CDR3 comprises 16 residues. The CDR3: CASTSRSGAISDEQYF. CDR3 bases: TGTGCCAGCACCTCGCGAAGCGGGGCCATTTCGGACGAGCAGTACTTC.

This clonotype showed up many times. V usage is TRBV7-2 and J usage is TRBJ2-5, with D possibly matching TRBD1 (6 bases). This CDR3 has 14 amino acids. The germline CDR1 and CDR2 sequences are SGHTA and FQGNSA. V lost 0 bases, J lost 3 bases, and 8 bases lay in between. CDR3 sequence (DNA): TGTGCCAGCAGCTTAGCAGGGGGTAAAGAGACCCAGTACTTC. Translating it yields CASSLAGGKETQYF.

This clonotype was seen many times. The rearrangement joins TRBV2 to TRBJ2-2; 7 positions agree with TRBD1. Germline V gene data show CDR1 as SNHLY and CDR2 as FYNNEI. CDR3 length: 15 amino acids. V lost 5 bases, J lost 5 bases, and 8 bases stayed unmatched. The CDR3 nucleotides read TGTGCCAGCAGTACAGGGGCGCTGGGGACCGGGGAGCTGTTTTTT. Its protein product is CASSTGALGTGELFF.

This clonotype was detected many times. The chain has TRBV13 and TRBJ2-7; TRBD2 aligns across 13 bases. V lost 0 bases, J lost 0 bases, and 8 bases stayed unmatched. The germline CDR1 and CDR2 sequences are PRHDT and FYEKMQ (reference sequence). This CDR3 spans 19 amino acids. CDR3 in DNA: TGTGCCAGCAGCTTAGGGGGACTAGCGGGAAGTCATTTCTCCTACGAGCAGTACTTC. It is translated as CASSLGGLAGSHFSYEQYF.

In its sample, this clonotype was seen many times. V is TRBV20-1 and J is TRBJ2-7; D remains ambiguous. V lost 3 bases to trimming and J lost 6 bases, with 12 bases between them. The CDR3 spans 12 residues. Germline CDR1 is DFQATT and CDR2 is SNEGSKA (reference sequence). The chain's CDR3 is CSARVSSLEQYF. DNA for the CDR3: TGCAGTGCTAGGGTCAGTTCCCTCGAGCAGTACTTC.

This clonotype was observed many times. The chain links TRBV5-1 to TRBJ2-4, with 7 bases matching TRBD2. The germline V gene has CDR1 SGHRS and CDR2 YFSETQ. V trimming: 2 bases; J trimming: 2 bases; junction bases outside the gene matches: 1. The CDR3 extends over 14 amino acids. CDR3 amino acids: CASSLAGSKNIQYF. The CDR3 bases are TGCGCCAGCAGCTTAGCGGGGTCCAAAAACATTCAGTACTTC.

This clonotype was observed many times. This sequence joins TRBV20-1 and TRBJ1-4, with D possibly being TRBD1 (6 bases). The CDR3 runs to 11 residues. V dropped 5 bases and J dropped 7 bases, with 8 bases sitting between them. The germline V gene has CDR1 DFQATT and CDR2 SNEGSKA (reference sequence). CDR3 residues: CSAGGLEKLFF. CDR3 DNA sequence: TGCAGTGCTGGGGGGCTTGAAAAACTGTTTTTT.

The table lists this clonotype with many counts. CDR3 in DNA: TGTGCCAGCCACGAGGGCGGGGCAGGTTTGAACACTGAAGCTTTCTTT. Translating gives CASHEGGAGLNTEAFF. The gene calls are TRBV18 and TRBJ1-1, with TRBD1 as a possible D gene (5 bases). Germline values: CDR1 KGHSH, CDR2 LQKENI. The CDR3 runs 16 residues. V was trimmed by 8 bases and J by 0 bases, leaving 19 bases between them.

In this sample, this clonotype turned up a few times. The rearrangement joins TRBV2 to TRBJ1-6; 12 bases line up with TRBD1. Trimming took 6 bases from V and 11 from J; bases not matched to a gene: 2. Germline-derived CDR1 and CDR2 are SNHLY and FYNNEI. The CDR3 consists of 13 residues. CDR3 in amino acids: CASSGDRGPPLHF. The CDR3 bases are TGTGCCAGCAGCGGGGACAGGGGGCCACCCCTCCACTTT.

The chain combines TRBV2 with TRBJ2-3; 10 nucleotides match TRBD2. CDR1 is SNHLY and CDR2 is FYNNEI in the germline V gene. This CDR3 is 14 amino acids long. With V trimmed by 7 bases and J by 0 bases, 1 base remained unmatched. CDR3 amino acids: CASKLAGSTDTQYF. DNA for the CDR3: TGTGCCAGCAAACTAGCGGGGAGCACAGATACGCAGTATTTT. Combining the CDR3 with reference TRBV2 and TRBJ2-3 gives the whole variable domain EPEVTQTPSHQVTQMGQEVILRCVPISNHLYFYWYRQILGQKVEFLVSFYNNEISEKSEIFDDQFSVERPDGSNFTLKIRSTKLEDSAMYFCASKLAGSTDTQYFGPGTRLTVL.

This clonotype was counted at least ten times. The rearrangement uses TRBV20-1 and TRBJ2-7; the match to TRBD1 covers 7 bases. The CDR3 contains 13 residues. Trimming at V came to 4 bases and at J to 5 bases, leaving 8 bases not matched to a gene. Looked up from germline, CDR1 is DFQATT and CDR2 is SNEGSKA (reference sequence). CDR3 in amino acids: CSANVRRGNEQYF. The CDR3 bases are TGCAGTGCTAACGTCCGCAGGGGGAACGAGCAGTACTTC.